This TCR beta chain was documented in a study of CD8 T cells in Susac syndrome. The CDR3 runs 15 residues. V trimming: 1 base; J trimming: 4 bases; junction bases outside the gene matches: 4. Per the germline V gene, CDR1 is LGHNA and CDR2 is YSLEER. With random hexamers, reverse transcription was performed on roughly 0.45 to 1 ug of RNA. A single record per CDR3 protein comes from TCRdb applying MiXCR to the immunoSEQ multiplex PCR reads. Altogether around 140,000 distinct CDR3 sequences are present, about 95% being singletons, with the ten largest covering over 0.1%. This clonotype was sampled from a human donor with multiple sclerosis. The chain has TRBV4-3 and TRBJ1-5, with 7 bases matching TRBD1. The sequenced material came from CD4+ T cells from PBMCs. The CDR3 protein is CASSQGRGPNQPQHF. The CDR3 DNA follows: TGCGCCAGCAGCCAAGGAAGGGGGCCAAATCAGCCCCAGCATTTT.